A selection of T cell receptor beta chains follows, all from one sample in a study of human T cells and chemical hapten exposure. TCRdb re-derived calls from the RACE reads in MiXCR, one entry per CDR3 protein. The table shows 80,000 to 100,000 distinct CDR3 sequences, with approximately 13% occurring only once. This specimen was whole blood, taken in connection with sensitization to the hapten diphenylcyclopropenone (DPC). These receptors came from a woman in her forties with alopecia areata. Some clones in this sample may be carry-over from other donors' samples. Each CDR3 is given with its conserved first and last residue. D genes are given only for firm matches. Size values are once, few and many counts, or a class for expanded clones, and some rows have none.

d_call,j_call,clone_size,v_call,cdr3_nt,cdr3_aa
TRBD1,TRBJ1-2,.,TRBV11-2,TGTGCCAGCAGCTTAGGCGGGACAGGGGATGGCTACACCTTC,CASSLGGTGDGYTF
.,TRBJ2-2,few,TRBV20-1,TGCATCAGTGGGAGTCACACCGGGGAGCTGTTTTTT,CISGSHTGELFF
TRBD2,TRBJ2-3,.,TRBV18,TGTGCCAGCTCGTTGACTAGCGGGACAGTAGATACGCAGTATTTT,CASSLTSGTVDTQYF
TRBD2,TRBJ2-3,.,TRBV6-4,TGTGCCAGCAGTGACTCTGCGGGAGTTGTAGATACGCAGTATTTT,CASSDSAGVVDTQYF
.,TRBJ2-2,few,TRBV20-1,TGCAGTGCTAGGAGGGGATGGAACACCGGGGAGCTGTTTTTT,CSARRGWNTGELFF
.,TRBJ2-1,many,TRBV12-3/TRBV12-4,TGTGCCAGCAGTTCCCGCGGCTCGAGCTCCTACAATGAGCAGTTCTTC,CASSSRGSSSYNEQFF
.,TRBJ1-1,.,TRBV6-5,TGTGCCAGCACTCCGGGTTCCGGTGCTGAAGCTTTCTTT,CASTPGSGAEAFF
.,TRBJ2-1,.,TRBV29-1,TGCAGCGTTGAACAGGGGAGCTCCTACAATGAGCAGTTCTTC,CSVEQGSSYNEQFF
TRBD1,TRBJ2-7,few,TRBV5-1,TGCGCCAGCAGCTTGGTGGCAGGGGGCAACGACGAGCAGTACTTC,CASSLVAGGNDEQYF
.,TRBJ2-1,few,TRBV29-1,TGCAGCGCCGGGGACGGAGCGGGCGATGAGCAGTTCTTC,CSAGDGAGDEQFF
.,TRBJ1-1,.,TRBV7-9,TGTGCCAGCAGCTTAGTCTTGCAGGGTAGCGGGAACACTGAAGCTTTCTTT,CASSLVLQGSGNTEAFF
.,TRBJ2-3,.,TRBV19,TGTGCCAGTAGCTATCGACAGGCGTCCACAGATACGCAGTATTTT,CASSYRQASTDTQYF
TRBD2,TRBJ2-3,few,TRBV6-2/TRBV6-3,TGTGCCAGCAGTCCCACTAGCGCTGCAGATACGCAGTATTTT,CASSPTSAADTQYF
.,TRBJ2-1,many,TRBV7-8,TGTGCCAGCAGGACGGGCCATGCCTCGAATGAGCAGTTCTTC,CASRTGHASNEQFF
TRBD1,TRBJ1-1,.,TRBV4-1,TGCGCCAGCAGCCAATTCACCGGACAGGGGAACACTGAAGCTTTCTTT,CASSQFTGQGNTEAFF
.,TRBJ2-3,many,TRBV11-1,TGTGCCAGCAGCCGTGGGGAGTGGACGCAGTATTTT,CASSRGEWTQYF
TRBD1,TRBJ2-1,many,TRBV14,TGTGCCAGCAGCCAACGACAGGGAGTAACTACCTACAATGAGCAGTTCTTC,CASSQRQGVTTYNEQFF
.,TRBJ2-4,.,TRBV5-1,TGCGCCAGCAGCTTGGATGACTACATTCAGTACTTC,CASSLDDYIQYF
.,TRBJ1-2,few,TRBV28,TGTGCCAGCAGTCCCCGGGAGCCTTTC,CASSPREPF
.,TRBJ1-6,.,TRBV20-1,TGCAGTGCCCCCGGGGGGAGCTCCTATAATTCACCCCTCCACTTT,CSAPGGSSYNSPLHF
.,TRBJ1-2,.,TRBV6-5,TGTGCCAGCAGTTACTCGAGGGCAGCTAACTATGGCTACACCTTC,CASSYSRAANYGYTF
TRBD1,TRBJ2-7,many,TRBV7-8,TGTGCCAGCAGCAAAGAGGGGGCAAACTACGAGCAGTACTTC,CASSKEGANYEQYF
.,TRBJ2-7,few,TRBV6-5,TGTGCCAGCAGTTACGAGGTACAGGACGGCTACGAGCAGTACTTC,CASSYEVQDGYEQYF
TRBD2,TRBJ2-3,few,TRBV18,TGTGCCAGCTCAAGCTGGACTAGCGGGAGATTGCATACGCAGTATTTT,CASSSWTSGRLHTQYF
TRBD1,TRBJ2-7,.,TRBV7-2,TGTGCCAGCAGCCACCGGGACAGGGACCAGCAGTACTTC,CASSHRDRDQQYF
TRBD1,TRBJ2-5,few,TRBV7-9,TGTGCCAGCAGCTTAACCGGGCAGGGGGTTCTAAAGACCCAGTACTTC,CASSLTGQGVLKTQYF
TRBD2,TRBJ2-1,many,TRBV20-1,TGCAGTGCTAGTCAGCCTAGCGGGAGGTGGGGCAATGAGCAGTTCTTC,CSASQPSGRWGNEQFF
.,TRBJ2-7,.,TRBV10-3,TGTGCCATCGGGGGACAAACCTACGAGCAGTACTTC,CAIGGQTYEQYF
TRBD2,TRBJ2-7,.,TRBV20-1,TGCAGTGCTAGGTCGGGAGCGGGGGACGAGCAGTACTTC,CSARSGAGDEQYF
.,TRBJ1-4,many,TRBV28,TGTGCCAGCATGGGAGACGCAACTAATGAAAAACTGTTTTTT,CASMGDATNEKLFF
.,TRBJ1-2,few,TRBV29-1,TGCAGCGTTGATCCAGGGGCAAACTATGGCTACACCTTC,CSVDPGANYGYTF
TRBD1,TRBJ1-1,.,TRBV24-1,TGTGCCACCAGTGATTCCAGGGGGGAGGCTTTCTTT,CATSDSRGEAFF
.,TRBJ1-4,.,TRBV4-2,TGTGCCAGCAGCCAAGAAATAGGAGTGGAAAAACTGTTTTTT,CASSQEIGVEKLFF
TRBD1,TRBJ2-7,many,TRBV28,TGTGCCAGCAGGGCCGGGACAGAAGTGTACGAGCAGTACTTC,CASRAGTEVYEQYF
.,TRBJ1-5,.,TRBV9,TGTGCCAGCAGCGCAGGCGGTAGCAATCAGCCCCAGCATTTT,CASSAGGSNQPQHF
.,TRBJ1-3,once,TRBV12-3/TRBV12-4,TGTGCCAGCAGTTTAAGGGTATCCTCTGGAAACACCATATATTTT,CASSLRVSSGNTIYF
TRBD1,TRBJ1-2,many,TRBV6-2/TRBV6-3,TGTGCCAGCAATAACGTCACAGGGGAGCCGGGCTACACCTTC,CASNNVTGEPGYTF
.,TRBJ2-7,.,TRBV18,TGTGCCAGCTCACCCCGAGAGGAGGGGTCAACCTACGAGCAGTACTTC,CASSPREEGSTYEQYF